The text below deals with one T cell receptor (beta chain). This clonotype is judged medium-sized (0.01 to 0.1%). Its antigen has not been determined. No base quality values were provided; no much bigger clone lies one nucleotide off. This sample was sequenced with an Illumina Genome Analyzer II. Two rounds of nested PCR with TRBC1/TRBC2-specific primers produced a RACE product of about 520 bp, and the RACE product was then gel-purified. A TRBC-specific primer and a template-switching oligonucleotide were used to make first-strand cDNA, with the template-switching oligonucleotide providing a 5' anchor for RACE. Because the RACE amplicon was too long for direct short-read sequencing, the RACE amplicon was concatemerized by ligation and sheared by sonication. PAGE was used to isolate a size fraction of 100 to 300 bp, and that fraction then underwent shotgun sequencing on the Illumina platform. Sequencing on an Illumina GAII produced 18.8 million 36-nt reads and 21.7 million 50-nt single-end reads in separate runs. Processing in the source paper ran as follows. iSSAKE, run with parameters -m 15, -o 2 and -r 0.7, was used to assemble the pooled 41 million or so reads. De novo CDR3 beta assemblies were seeded by reads aligning to the ends of Ensembl TRBV gene predictions that carried unmatched junctional bases. Clonotype abundance was estimated from the number of matching assembled contigs rather than from raw read depth. Of the assembled clonotypes, approximately 2,100 (around 5.9%) had in-frame stop codons and were removed, leaving some 35,000 productive clonotypes. Sanger sequencing of cloned RACE products gave 250 to 300 unique TCR sequences, and around 69% of them were also found in the Illumina assembly. TCRdb redid the processing of the public reads, applying fastp at Q25 and MiXCR, and retained in-frame beta chains. Rows matching on CDR3 protein sequence are summarized as one entry with the most common DNA and genes. Here the V and J calls rest on TCRdb's processing, not on the authors' analysis. This sample has roughly 4,500 distinct CDR3 sequences in its table, and around two fifths of those were observed once. Under 3% of the sample is taken by the ten largest.

These data originate in a study of massively parallel sequencing of T cell beta chains (dated by TCRdb to 2009 to 2011). Context from the whole study: Using 5'-RACE, Illumina short-read sequencing and a dedicated short-read assembly strategy, the study profiled the diversity of human TCR beta CDR3 in peripheral blood. Study-wide conclusions, independent of this receptor: TRBV usage was found to range from less than 0.013% for TRBV17 to 24.6% for TRBV20-1, and TRBJ usage was found to range from roughly 1.6% for TRBJ2-6 to about 17% for TRBJ2-1. Across the approximately 31,000 distinct clonotypes, single-copy clonotypes accounted for roughly three fifths of clonotypes yet represented only roughly 18% of assemblies. Only about 23,000 (about 67%) of the clonotypes could be assigned a unique TRBV gene. Since the RNA was pooled from many donors, the results show population-average clonotype abundance and not the repertoire of any individual. The reported gene usage frequencies may have been skewed by preferential PCR amplification of some TRBV and TRBJ sequences. A single sequence read was the only support for most clonotypes (about 65% of the roughly 30,000), which could in principle inflate the apparent diversity. CDR3 beta length ranged from 21 to 81 nucleotides, peaking at 45 nucleotides. Subsampling showed clonotype counts rising linearly with read number, indicating sequencing depth was far from saturation.

Everyone in the donor pool was aged roughly 18 to 40 years, and the pool included around 380 males and roughly 170 females. Peripheral leukocyte polyA+ RNA was isolated from around 180 liters of pooled peripheral blood. For starting material, the researchers used a commercial mRNA preparation made from normal human peripheral blood leukocytes pooled across about 570 individuals. Based on the germline V gene (reference sequence), the CDR1 and CDR2 sequences are LNHDA and SQIVND. V lost 6 bases and J lost 5 bases, and the count of bases not matched to a germline gene is 10. The CDR3 holds 15 amino acids from the cysteine to the phenylalanine. The entry retains the CDR3 DNA only, 45 bases that are in frame from base 1.

The V and J genes are TRBV19 and TRBJ1-1; a stretch of 9 junction bases matches TRBD1. The source material was commercial RNA from peripheral blood pooled from many donors. This TCR derives from a pool of human donors in good health; the sample was commercial RNA pooled from many donors. The CDR3 in this case is CASRFGTGSFTEAFF. The DNA sequence is given as TGTGCCAGTAGGTTCGGGACAGGGTCCTTTACTGAAGCTTTCTTT.